These 5 T cell receptor beta chains originate from one sample sequenced in a study of T cells in localized non-small cell lung cancer. Profiled with immunoSEQ multiplex PCR; TCRdb holds only in-frame clones, not every one. The data contain more than 2,500 clones, about 26% of them singletons. The sample consisted of normal lung tissue next to the tumor, taken before any cancer treatment. The receptors shown here come from a woman aged 40-69 years with stage I lung adenocarcinoma.

The rearrangement joins TRBV15 to TRBJ2-7; tentative D call: TRBD1 (6 bases). Germline lookup yields CDR1 LNHNV and CDR2 YYDKDF (reference sequence). Deletions cut 1 base from V and 0 bases from J, with 7 bases between. The CDR3 totals 14 residues. CDR3 protein: CATSRGQDSYEQYF. The CDR3 coding sequence is TGTGCCACCAGCAGAGGACAGGACTCCTACGAGCAGTACTTC. Full variable domain (rest looked up from reference TRBV15 and TRBJ2-7): DAMVIQNPRYQVTQFGKPVTLSCSQTLNHNVMYWYQQKSSQAPKLLFHYYDKDFNNEADTPDNFQSRRPNTSFCFLDIRSPGLGDTAMYLCATSRGQDSYEQYFGPGTRLTVT.

The rearrangement uses TRBV6-8 and TRBJ1-5; D gene uncertain. This CDR3 is built from 16 residues. Germline assignment: CDR1 MNHGY and CDR2 SAAAGT. Trimming cost V 2 bases and J 3 bases, with 14 bases left between them. Written as DNA, the CDR3 is TGTGCCAGCAGTTACGGGAGTAGGCCCATCAATCAGCCCCAGCATTTT. This translates into CASSYGSRPINQPQHF.

The gene calls are TRBV5-1 and TRBJ1-1; TRBD1 is a possible D gene (6 bases). V gave up 3 bases and J gave up 1 base, with 13 bases separating them. This CDR3 comprises 15 residues. CDR1 is SGHRS, CDR2 YFSETQ, per germline. The CDR3 nucleotides read TGCGCCAGCAGCTCCGACCAAGGGGGGAACACTGAAGCTTTCTTT. Its protein product is CASSSDQGGNTEAFF.

The chain uses TRBV29-1 and TRBJ1-2; 8 positions agree with TRBD1. Germline CDR1 is SQVTM and CDR2 is ANQGSEA. The trim removed 5 bases at V and 4 bases at J, leaving 9 bases unmatched. There are 14 residues in the CDR3. The CDR3 region is CSVSGDRSFYGYTF. The DNA for the CDR3 is TGCAGCGTTTCCGGGGACAGGAGCTTCTATGGCTACACCTTC. Together with reference TRBV29-1 and TRBJ1-2, the CDR3 gives the full variable domain: SAVISQKPSRDICQRGTSLTIQCQVDSQVTMMFWYRQQPGQSLTLIATANQGSEATYESGFVIDKFPISRPNLTFSTLTVSNMSPEDSSIYLCSVSGDRSFYGYTFGSGTRLTVV.

The V gene is TRBV11-3, the J gene TRBJ2-3; 12 bases agree with TRBD1. Germline V CDR1 and CDR2: SGHNT, YENEEA. Trimming cost V 3 bases and J 1 base; bases outside gene matches: 2. The CDR3 has 16 residues. The DNA for the CDR3 is TGTGCCAGCAGCTTCGGGACAGGGGGCGGCACAGATACGCAGTATTTT. It codes for CASSFGTGGGTDTQYF.